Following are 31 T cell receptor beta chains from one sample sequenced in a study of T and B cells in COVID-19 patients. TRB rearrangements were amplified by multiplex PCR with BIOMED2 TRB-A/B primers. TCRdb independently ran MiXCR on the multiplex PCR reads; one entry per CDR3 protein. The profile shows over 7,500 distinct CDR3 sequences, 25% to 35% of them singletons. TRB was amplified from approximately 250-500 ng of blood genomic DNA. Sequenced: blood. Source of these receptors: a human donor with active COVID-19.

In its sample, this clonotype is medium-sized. Here the CDR3 DNA reads TGTGCCAGTAGGAGGACTAGCGGGGGACTTAGCACAGATACGCAGTATTTT. It codes for CASRRTSGGLSTDTQYF. This chain links TRBV19 with TRBJ2-3; TRBD2 matches 13 bases. The V gene's germline CDR1 is LNHDA and CDR2 SQIVND (reference sequence). CDR3 size: 17 residues. V lost 6 bases to trimming and J lost 0 bases; unmatched junction nucleotides: 6. Full variable domain (remainder filled in from reference TRBV19 and TRBJ2-3): DGGITQSPKYLFRKEGQNVTLSCEQNLNHDAMYWYRQDPGQGLRLIYYSQIVNDFQKGDIAEGYSVSREKKESFPLTVTSAQKNPTAFYLCASRRTSGGLSTDTQYFGPGTRLTVL.

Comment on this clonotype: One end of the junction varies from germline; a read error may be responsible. This CDR3 reads CANSSGQAHQPQHF. In nucleotides, the CDR3 is TGTGCCAACAGTTCCGGACAGGCGCATCAGCCCCAGCATTTT. The chain uses TRBV12-3 or TRBV12-4 and TRBJ1-5; 7 bases match TRBD1. This CDR3 spans 14 amino acids.

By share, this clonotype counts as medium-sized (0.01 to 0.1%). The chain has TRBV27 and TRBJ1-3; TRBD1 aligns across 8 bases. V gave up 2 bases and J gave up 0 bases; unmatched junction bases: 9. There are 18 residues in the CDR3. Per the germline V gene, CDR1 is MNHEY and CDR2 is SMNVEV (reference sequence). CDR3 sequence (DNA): TGTGCCAGCAGTTTAGGCGACAGGGGCTTATTCTCTGGAAACACCATATATTTT. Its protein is CASSLGDRGLFSGNTIYF.

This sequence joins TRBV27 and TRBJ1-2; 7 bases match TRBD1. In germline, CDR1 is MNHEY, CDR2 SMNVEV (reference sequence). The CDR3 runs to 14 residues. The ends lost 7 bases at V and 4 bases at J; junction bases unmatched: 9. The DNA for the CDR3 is TGTGCCAGCATGGAGACAGGGTATCTCTATGGCTACACCTTC. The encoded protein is CASMETGYLYGYTF.

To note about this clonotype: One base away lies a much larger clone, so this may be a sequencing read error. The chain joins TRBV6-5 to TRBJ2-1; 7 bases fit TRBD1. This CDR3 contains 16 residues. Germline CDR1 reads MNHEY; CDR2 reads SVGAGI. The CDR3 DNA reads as TGTGCCAGCAGTTACTCGGGACAGCCATCCTACACTGAGCAGTTCTTC. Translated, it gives CASSYSGQPSYTEQFF.

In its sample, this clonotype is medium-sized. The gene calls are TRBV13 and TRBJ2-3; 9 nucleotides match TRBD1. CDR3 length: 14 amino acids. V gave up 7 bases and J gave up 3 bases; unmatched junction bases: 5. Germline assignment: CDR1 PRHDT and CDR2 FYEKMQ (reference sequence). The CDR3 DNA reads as TGTGCCAGCACCACAGGGGGCTTGACAGATACGCAGTATTTT. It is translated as CASTTGGLTDTQYF.

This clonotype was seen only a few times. DNA of the CDR3: TGTGCCATCAGCCATGGAGTACAGGGGGCCGGGGAGCTGTTTTTT. It yields the protein CAISHGVQGAGELFF. The rearrangement uses TRBV10-3 and TRBJ2-2, with 8 bases that match TRBD1. CDR3 length: 15 residues. Germline CDR1 reads ENHRY; CDR2 reads SYGVKD. V shed 6 bases and J 6 bases; nucleotides not matched to a gene: 9.

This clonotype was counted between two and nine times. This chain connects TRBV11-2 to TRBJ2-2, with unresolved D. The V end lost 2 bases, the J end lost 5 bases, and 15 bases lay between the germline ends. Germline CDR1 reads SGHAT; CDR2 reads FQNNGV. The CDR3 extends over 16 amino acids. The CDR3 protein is CASSLTTDIRTGELFF. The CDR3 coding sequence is TGTGCCAGCAGCTTAACTACCGATATTCGGACCGGGGAGCTGTTTTTT.

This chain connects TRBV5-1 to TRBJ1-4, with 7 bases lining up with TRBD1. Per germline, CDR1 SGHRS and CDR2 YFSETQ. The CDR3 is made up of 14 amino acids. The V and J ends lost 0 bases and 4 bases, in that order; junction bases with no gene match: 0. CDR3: CASSLGQGNEKLFF. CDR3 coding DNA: TGCGCCAGCAGCTTGGGACAGGGTAATGAAAAACTGTTTTTT.

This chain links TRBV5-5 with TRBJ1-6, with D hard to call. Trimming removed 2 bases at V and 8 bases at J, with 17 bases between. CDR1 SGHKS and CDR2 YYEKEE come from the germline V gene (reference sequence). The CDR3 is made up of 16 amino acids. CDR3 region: CASSFYGRSLDSPLHF. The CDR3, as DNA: TGTGCCAGCAGCTTTTACGGGCGCTCACTGGATTCACCCCTCCACTTT.

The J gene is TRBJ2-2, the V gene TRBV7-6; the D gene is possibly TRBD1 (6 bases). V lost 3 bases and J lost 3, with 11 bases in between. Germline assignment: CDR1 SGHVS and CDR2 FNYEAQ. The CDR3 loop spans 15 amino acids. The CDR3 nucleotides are TGTGCCAGCAGCTTCAACAGGGCCGACACCGGGGAGCTGTTTTTT. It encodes CASSFNRADTGELFF.

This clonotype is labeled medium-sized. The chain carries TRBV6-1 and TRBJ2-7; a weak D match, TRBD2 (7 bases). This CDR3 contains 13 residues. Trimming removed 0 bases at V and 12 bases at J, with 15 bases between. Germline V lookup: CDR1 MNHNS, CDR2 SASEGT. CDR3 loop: CASSEARGGHRYV. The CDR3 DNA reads TGTGCCAGCAGTGAAGCGAGGGGGGGACACCGGTACGTC.

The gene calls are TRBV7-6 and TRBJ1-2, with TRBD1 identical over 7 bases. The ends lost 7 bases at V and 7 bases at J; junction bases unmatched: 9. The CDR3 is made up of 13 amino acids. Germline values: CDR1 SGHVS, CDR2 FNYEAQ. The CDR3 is CASTRQGEGGYTF. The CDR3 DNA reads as TGTGCCAGCACCCGCCAGGGGGAAGGTGGCTACACCTTC.

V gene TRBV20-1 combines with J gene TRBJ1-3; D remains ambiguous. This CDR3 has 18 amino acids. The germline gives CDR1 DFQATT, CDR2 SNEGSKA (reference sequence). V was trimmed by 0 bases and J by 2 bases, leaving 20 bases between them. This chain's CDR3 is CSARETMPRTDTGNTIYF. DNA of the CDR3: TGCAGTGCTAGAGAGACAATGCCGCGGACTGATACTGGAAACACCATATATTTT.

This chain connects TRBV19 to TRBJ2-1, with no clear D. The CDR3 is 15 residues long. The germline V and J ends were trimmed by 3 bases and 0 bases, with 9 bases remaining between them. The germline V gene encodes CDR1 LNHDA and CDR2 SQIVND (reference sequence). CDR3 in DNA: TGTGCCAGTAGTATCAGAAGTTCCTCCTACAATGAGCAGTTCTTC. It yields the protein CASSIRSSSYNEQFF.

The CDR3 region is CASSFDRTSGGVGNTGELFF. CDR3 in DNA: TGTGCCAGCAGTTTCGACCGGACTAGCGGGGGGGTAGGAAACACCGGGGAGCTGTTTTTT. V usage is TRBV6-2 or TRBV6-3 and J usage is TRBJ2-2; 15 bases are shared with TRBD2. CDR1 is MNHEY and CDR2 is SVGEGT in the germline V gene. V trimming: 4 bases; J trimming: 2 bases; junction bases outside the gene matches: 11. CDR3 length equals 20 residues.

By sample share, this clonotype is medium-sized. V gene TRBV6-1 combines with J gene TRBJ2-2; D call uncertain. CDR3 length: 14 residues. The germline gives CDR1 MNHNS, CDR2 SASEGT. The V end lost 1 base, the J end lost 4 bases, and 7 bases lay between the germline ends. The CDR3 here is CASSEGRSTGELFF. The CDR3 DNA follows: TGTGCCAGCAGTGAAGGAAGGAGCACCGGGGAGCTGTTTTTT.

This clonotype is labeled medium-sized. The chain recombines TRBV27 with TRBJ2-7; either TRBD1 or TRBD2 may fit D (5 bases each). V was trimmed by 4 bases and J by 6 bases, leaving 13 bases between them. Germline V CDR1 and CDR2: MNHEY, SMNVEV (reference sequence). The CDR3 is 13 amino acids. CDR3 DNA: TGTGCCAGCAGTTGGGGGTTAAGGAGCGAGCAGTACTTC. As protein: CASSWGLRSEQYF.

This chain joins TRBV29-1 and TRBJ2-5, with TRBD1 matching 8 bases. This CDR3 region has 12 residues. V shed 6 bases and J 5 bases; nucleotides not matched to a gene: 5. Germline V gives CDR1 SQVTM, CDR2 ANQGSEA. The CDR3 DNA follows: TGCAGCGTACAGGGGGGCTGGGAGACCCAGTACTTC. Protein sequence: CSVQGGWETQYF.

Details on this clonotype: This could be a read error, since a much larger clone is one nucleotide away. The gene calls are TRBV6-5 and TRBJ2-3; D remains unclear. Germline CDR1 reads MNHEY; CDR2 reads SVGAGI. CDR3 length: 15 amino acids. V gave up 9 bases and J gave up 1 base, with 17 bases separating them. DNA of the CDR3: TGTGCCAGGCTAGACATAGTCGGCTGCACAGATACGCAGTATTTT. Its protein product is CARLDIVGCTDTQYF.

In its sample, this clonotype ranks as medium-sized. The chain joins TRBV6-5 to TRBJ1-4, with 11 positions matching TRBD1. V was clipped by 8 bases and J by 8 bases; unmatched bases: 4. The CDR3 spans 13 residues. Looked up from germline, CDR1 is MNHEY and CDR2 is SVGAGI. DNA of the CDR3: TGTGCCAGCCGGGACAGGGGGAGAGAAAAACTGTTTTTT. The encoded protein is CASRDRGREKLFF.

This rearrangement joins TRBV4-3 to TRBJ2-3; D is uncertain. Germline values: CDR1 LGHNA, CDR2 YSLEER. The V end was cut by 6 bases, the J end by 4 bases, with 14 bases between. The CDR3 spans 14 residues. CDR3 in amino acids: CASSPPSYPDTQYF. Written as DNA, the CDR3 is TGCGCCAGCAGTCCCCCTAGTTACCCAGATACGCAGTATTTT.

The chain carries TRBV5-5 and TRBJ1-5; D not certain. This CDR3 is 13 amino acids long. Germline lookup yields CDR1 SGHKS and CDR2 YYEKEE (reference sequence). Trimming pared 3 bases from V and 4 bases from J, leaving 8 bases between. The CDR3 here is CASSSFGNQPQHF. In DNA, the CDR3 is TGTGCCAGCAGCTCATTCGGGAATCAGCCCCAGCATTTT.

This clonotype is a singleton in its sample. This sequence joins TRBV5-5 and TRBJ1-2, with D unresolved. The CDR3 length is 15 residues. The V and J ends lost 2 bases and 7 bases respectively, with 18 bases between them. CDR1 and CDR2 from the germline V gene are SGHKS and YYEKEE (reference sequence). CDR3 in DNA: TGTGCCAGCAGCTTCTCGCCGGCGTTCTCAGGTGGCTACACCTTC. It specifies CASSFSPAFSGGYTF.

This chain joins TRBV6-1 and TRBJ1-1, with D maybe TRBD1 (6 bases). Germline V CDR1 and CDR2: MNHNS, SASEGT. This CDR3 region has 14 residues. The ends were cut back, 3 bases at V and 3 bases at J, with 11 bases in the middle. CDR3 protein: CASSDWGAYTEAFF. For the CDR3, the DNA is TGTGCCAGCAGTGATTGGGGGGCCTACACTGAAGCTTTCTTT.

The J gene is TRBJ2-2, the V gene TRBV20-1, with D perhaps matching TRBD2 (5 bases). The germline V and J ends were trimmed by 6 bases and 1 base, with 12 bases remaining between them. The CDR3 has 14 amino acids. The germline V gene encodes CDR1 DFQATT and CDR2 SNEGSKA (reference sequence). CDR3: CSAPSAGNTGELFF. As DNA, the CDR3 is TGCAGTGCCCCTTCGGCGGGGAACACCGGGGAGCTGTTTTTT.

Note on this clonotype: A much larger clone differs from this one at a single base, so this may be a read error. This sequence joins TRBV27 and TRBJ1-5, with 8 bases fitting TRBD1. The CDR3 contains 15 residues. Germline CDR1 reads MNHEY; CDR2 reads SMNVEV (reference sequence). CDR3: CASSPRTGLNQPKHF. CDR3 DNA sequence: TGTGCCAGCAGTCCCCGGACAGGGTTGAATCAGCCCAAGCATTTT.

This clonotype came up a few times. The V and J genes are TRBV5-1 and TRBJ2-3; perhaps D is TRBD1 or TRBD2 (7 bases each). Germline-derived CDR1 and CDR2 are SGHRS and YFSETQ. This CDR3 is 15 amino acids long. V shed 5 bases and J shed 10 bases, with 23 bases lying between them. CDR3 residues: CASRSGTTQGGPQYF. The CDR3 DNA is TGCGCCAGCAGGTCCGGGACTACCCAGGGGGGGCCGCAGTATTTT.

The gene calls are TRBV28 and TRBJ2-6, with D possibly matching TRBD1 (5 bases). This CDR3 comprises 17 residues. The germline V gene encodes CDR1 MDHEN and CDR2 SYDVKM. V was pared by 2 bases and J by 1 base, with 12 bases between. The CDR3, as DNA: TGTGCCAGCAGTTTAGTAGGACACCAGTCTGGGGCCAACGTCCTGACTTTC. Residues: CASSLVGHQSGANVLTF.

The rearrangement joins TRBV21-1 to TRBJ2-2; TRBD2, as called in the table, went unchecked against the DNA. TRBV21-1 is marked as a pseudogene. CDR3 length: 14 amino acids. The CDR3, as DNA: TGTGCCACCCAGCGGGGGGAGAACACCGGGGAGCTGTTTTTT. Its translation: CATQRGENTGELFF.

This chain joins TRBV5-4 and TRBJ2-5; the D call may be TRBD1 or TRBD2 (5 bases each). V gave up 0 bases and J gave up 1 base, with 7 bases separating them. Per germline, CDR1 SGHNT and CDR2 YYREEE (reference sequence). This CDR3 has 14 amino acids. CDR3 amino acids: CASSLGGTQETQYF. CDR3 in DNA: TGTGCCAGCAGCTTGGGGGGGACCCAAGAGACCCAGTACTTC.